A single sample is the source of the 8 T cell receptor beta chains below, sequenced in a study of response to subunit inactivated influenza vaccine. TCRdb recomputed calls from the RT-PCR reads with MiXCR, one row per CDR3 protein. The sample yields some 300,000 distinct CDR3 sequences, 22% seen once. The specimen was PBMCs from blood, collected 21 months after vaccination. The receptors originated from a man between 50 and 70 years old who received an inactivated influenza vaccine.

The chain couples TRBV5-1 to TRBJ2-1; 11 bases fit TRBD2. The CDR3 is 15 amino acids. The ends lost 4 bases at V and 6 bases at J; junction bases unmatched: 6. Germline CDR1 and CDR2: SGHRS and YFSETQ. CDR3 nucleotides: TGCGCCAGCAGCCTAACTAGCGGGAGTCGCAATGAGCAGTTCTTC. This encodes CASSLTSGSRNEQFF. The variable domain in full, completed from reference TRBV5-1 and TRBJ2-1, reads KAGVTQTPRYLIKTRGQQVTLSCSPISGHRSVSWYQQTPGQGLQFLFEYFSETQRNKGNFPGRFSGRQFSNSRSEMNVSTLELGDSALYLCASSLTSGSRNEQFFGPGTRLTVL.

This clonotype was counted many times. CDR3 amino acids: CSARGLGGNTEAFF. The CDR3 region has the DNA TGCAGTGCTAGGGGACTTGGGGGGAACACTGAAGCTTTCTTT. The chain is built from TRBV20-1 and TRBJ1-1, with a weak D call TRBD1 (5 bases). Trimming took 3 bases from V and 1 from J, leaving 12 bases between them. The CDR3 has 14 residues. CDR1 is DFQATT and CDR2 is SNEGSKA in the germline V gene (reference sequence).

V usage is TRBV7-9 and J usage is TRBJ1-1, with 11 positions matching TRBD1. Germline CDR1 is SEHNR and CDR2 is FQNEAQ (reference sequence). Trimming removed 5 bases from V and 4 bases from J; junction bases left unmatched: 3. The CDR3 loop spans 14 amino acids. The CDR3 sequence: CASSEGQGVTEAFF. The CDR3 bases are TGTGCCAGCAGCGAGGGACAGGGGGTCACTGAAGCTTTCTTT.

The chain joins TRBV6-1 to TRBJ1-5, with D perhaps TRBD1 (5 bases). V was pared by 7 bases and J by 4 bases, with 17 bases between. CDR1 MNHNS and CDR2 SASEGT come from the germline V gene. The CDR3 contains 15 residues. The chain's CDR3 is CASTIEPGRNQPQHF. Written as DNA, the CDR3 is TGTGCCAGCACCATAGAACCAGGGCGGAATCAGCCCCAGCATTTT.

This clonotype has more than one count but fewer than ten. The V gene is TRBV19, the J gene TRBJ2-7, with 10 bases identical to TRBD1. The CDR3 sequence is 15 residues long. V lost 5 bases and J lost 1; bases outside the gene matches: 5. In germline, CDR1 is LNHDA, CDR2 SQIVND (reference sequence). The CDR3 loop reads CASSAGQGGSYEQYF. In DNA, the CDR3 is TGTGCCAGTAGTGCCGGACAGGGGGGATCCTACGAGCAGTACTTC.

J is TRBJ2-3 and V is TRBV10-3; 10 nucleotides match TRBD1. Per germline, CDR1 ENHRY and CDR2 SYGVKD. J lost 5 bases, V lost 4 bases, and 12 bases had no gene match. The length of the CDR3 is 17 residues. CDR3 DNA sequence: TGTGCCATCAGTGCCTGGGACAGGGGCAAAGGGGTAGATACGCAGTATTTT. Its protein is CAISAWDRGKGVDTQYF.

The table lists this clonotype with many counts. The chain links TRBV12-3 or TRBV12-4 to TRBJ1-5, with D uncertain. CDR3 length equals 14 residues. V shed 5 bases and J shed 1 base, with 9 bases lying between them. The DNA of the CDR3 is TGTGCCAGCAGTCAGGTTCTGAGCAATCAGCCCCAGCATTTT. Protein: CASSQVLSNQPQHF.

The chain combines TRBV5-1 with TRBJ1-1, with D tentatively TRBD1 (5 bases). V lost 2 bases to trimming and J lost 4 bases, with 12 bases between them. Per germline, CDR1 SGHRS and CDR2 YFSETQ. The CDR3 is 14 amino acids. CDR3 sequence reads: CASSLTAGTTEAFF. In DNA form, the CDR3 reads TGCGCCAGCAGCTTAACGGCAGGGACCACTGAAGCTTTCTTT.